The 8 T cell receptor beta chains below come from one sample, sequenced in a study of cytomegalovirus exposure and HLA in healthy donors. Measured with immunoSEQ multiplex PCR; TCRdb has only the in-frame clones, and not every one. Altogether some 150,000 clones are present, 80% to 90% being singletons, with the ten largest covering 6.2%. The sample comprised PBMCs. The receptor set was obtained from a woman aged 25 to 39 in good health and CMV-seropositive.

The V and J genes are TRBV10-3 and TRBJ2-7, with 9 bases matching TRBD2. The CDR3 contains 15 residues. The V segment lost 0 bases and the J segment 5 bases; nucleotides outside the gene matches: 5. Germline V gene sequence: CDR1 ENHRY, CDR2 SYGVKD. Written as DNA, the CDR3 is TGTGCCATCAGTGAGTCTGGCGGGAGGGCCAACGAGCAGTACTTC. It specifies CAISESGGRANEQYF.

V and J are TRBV19 and TRBJ1-1; 9 bases are a match to TRBD1. In germline, CDR1 is LNHDA, CDR2 SQIVND (reference sequence). This CDR3 is built from 15 residues. Trimming cost V 4 bases and J 4 bases; bases outside gene matches: 7. The CDR3 DNA reads as TGTGCCAGTAGTAAGAAGGGACAGGGAGGCACTGAAGCTTTCTTT. Translating gives CASSKKGQGGTEAFF.

A remark on this clone: This CDR3 is also generated by other DNA sequences in the sample. The chain combines TRBV6-5 with TRBJ2-7; D possibly corresponds to TRBD2 (6 bases). This CDR3 has 13 residues. V lost 2 bases and J 4 bases, leaving 9 bases between the germline ends. Germline assignment: CDR1 MNHEY and CDR2 SVGAGI. DNA for the CDR3: TGTGCCAGCAGTTACGGTCGGGGGTACGAGCAGTACTTC. This codes for CASSYGRGYEQYF.

The V call is TRBV7-9, the J call TRBJ1-4; 8 positions match TRBD1. The CDR3 totals 15 residues. V lost 1 base and J lost 7; bases outside the gene matches: 5. CDR1 is SEHNR, CDR2 FQNEAQ, per germline (reference sequence). The CDR3 is CASSLGPTGGEKLFF. In DNA form, the CDR3 reads TGTGCCAGCAGCTTAGGGCCCACAGGGGGTGAAAAACTGTTTTTT.

The chain combines TRBV5-1 with TRBJ2-1; 9 nucleotides match TRBD2. The CDR3 consists of 15 residues. Germline V gene data show CDR1 as SGHRS and CDR2 as YFSETQ. V was pared by 1 base and J by 5 bases, with 4 bases of the junction left unmatched. Here the CDR3 reads CASSLWLAGNNEQFF. In DNA, the CDR3 is TGCGCCAGCAGCTTGTGGCTAGCGGGGAACAATGAGCAGTTCTTC.

The chain has TRBV5-1 and TRBJ2-6; maybe TRBD1 (6 bases). The CDR3 has 13 residues. Per the germline V gene, CDR1 is SGHRS and CDR2 is YFSETQ. V gave up 4 bases and J gave up 11 bases, with 13 bases separating them. The CDR3 here is CASSLDSRDVLTF. CDR3 in DNA: TGCGCCAGCAGCCTGGACAGTCGAGACGTCCTGACTTTC.

The rearrangement links TRBV9 to TRBJ2-1; 11 bases map to TRBD2. The CDR3 runs 15 residues. Unmatched junction bases numbered 4, after V lost 3 bases and J lost 5 bases. Germline CDR1 and CDR2: SGDLS and YYNGEE. The CDR3 DNA reads as TGTGCCAGCAGCGAGGGACTAGCGGCTAACAATGAGCAGTTCTTC. Translated: CASSEGLAANNEQFF.

The rearrangement joins TRBV19 to TRBJ2-2; D not certain. There are 13 residues in the CDR3. Trimming removed 2 bases at V and 4 bases at J, with 5 bases between. In germline, CDR1 is LNHDA, CDR2 SQIVND (reference sequence). The CDR3, as DNA: TGTGCCAGTAGTATAACAGTCACCGGGGAGCTGTTTTTT. Translating gives CASSITVTGELFF.